Presented here are 20 T cell receptor beta chains from one specimen sequenced in a study of T cells expressing NK-cell markers. TCRdb reprocessed the 5' RACE reads and keeps a single row for each CDR3 protein, giving no DNA. The sample has a few hundred thousand distinct CDR3 sequences. The sample comprised blood T cells: a sorted CD56 or NKG2C T cell subset, CD4+ or CD8+ T cells, or bulk PBMC T cells (not recorded which). The origin of the receptors is a man between 18 and 69 years old in good health.

The chain combines TRBV21-1 with TRBJ2-1; checking the TCRdb D call of TRBD1 is not possible without DNA. TRBV21-1 is a listed pseudogene. The length of the CDR3 is 14 residues. The CDR3 loop reads CASSKNRGSDEQFF.

The chain recombines TRBV6-1 with TRBJ2-7; the TCRdb call, TRBD1, lacks DNA for checking. CDR1 and CDR2 from the germline V gene are MNHNS and SASEGT. The CDR3 contains 15 residues. Here the CDR3 reads CASTGTGGRSYEQYF.

The chain employs TRBV5-5 and TRBJ2-1. The CDR3 contains 15 residues. CDR1 is SGHKS, CDR2 YYEKEE, per germline (reference sequence). CDR3 sequence reads: CASSLDLDYYNEQFF.

The rearrangement uses TRBV28 and TRBJ2-3; the D call of TRBD1 rests on TCRdb alone, since no DNA is present to check it. Germline V lookup: CDR1 MDHEN, CDR2 SYDVKM. The CDR3 sequence is 17 residues long. This CDR3 is CASSSSQPGRYTDTQYF.

The chain is built from TRBV19 and TRBJ2-7; TCRdb's assignment of TRBD1 cannot be checked, as there is no DNA. Germline assignment: CDR1 LNHDA and CDR2 SQIVND (reference sequence). The CDR3 has 14 residues. CDR3: CATQPRTGYYEQYF.

This chain joins TRBV23-1 and TRBJ1-1; there is no DNA to check the TCRdb D call of TRBD1. TRBV23-1 is annotated as an ORF whose role is uncertain. The CDR3 spans 18 residues. CDR3 sequence reads: CASSQPLCRSRRNTEAFF.

The rearrangement uses TRBV5-1 and TRBJ2-5. The germline V gene has CDR1 SGHRS and CDR2 YFSETQ. The CDR3 extends over 15 amino acids. The chain's CDR3 is CASSLFQNYQETQYF.

This chain joins TRBV6-1 and TRBJ2-5; the D call from TCRdb, TRBD2, cannot be confirmed without DNA. Germline CDR1 MNHNS, CDR2 SASEGT. The CDR3 covers 15 residues. CDR3 region: CASRPGLATGETQYF.

V usage is TRBV5-1 and J usage is TRBJ1-6. CDR1 is SGHRS and CDR2 is YFSETQ in the germline V gene. The CDR3 contains 14 residues. CDR3 amino acids: CASSFGDSTSPLHF.

The gene calls are TRBV29-1 and TRBJ1-4; TCRdb's assignment of TRBD1 cannot be checked, as there is no DNA. This CDR3 is built from 13 residues. CDR1 SQVTM and CDR2 ANQGSEA come from the germline V gene. The CDR3 reads CSVYRGQNEKLFF.

The rearrangement uses TRBV11-2 and TRBJ2-5. The CDR3 loop spans 13 amino acids. Germline V CDR1 and CDR2: SGHAT, FQNNGV. CDR3 residues: CASLATLQETQYF. Drawing the rest from reference TRBV11-2 and TRBJ2-5, the complete variable domain is EAGVAQSPRYKIIEKRQSVAFWCNPISGHATLYWYQQILGQGPKLLIQFQNNGVVDDSQLPKDRFSAERLKGVDSTLKIQPAKLEDSAVYLCASLATLQETQYFGPGTRLLVL.

CDR3 protein: CASSPPDSYEQYF. This chain joins TRBV3-1 and TRBJ2-7; there is no DNA to check the TCRdb D call of TRBD1. This CDR3 is built from 13 residues. Germline V CDR1 and CDR2: LGHDT, YNNKEL (reference sequence).

V gene TRBV6-1 combines with J gene TRBJ2-5; with no DNA, the TCRdb D assignment of TRBD1 cannot be verified. Germline CDR1 is MNHNS and CDR2 is SASEGT. The CDR3 extends over 15 amino acids. The CDR3 loop is CASRSPSLGIETQYF.

This rearrangement joins TRBV4-1 to TRBJ1-1. The CDR3 totals 14 residues. Germline CDR1 and CDR2: MGHRA and YSYEKL. The CDR3: CASSQENWAEEAFF.

The rearrangement uses TRBV12-3 or TRBV12-4 and TRBJ2-5; TCRdb proposes TRBD1, but this gene call is untestable without DNA. The CDR3 runs 12 residues. The CDR3 loop reads CASSFPSRGPDF.

The genes are TRBV27 and TRBJ1-1. Germline V CDR1 and CDR2: MNHEY, SMNVEV (reference sequence). CDR3 size: 12 residues. CDR3 amino acids: CASKEAYTEAFF.

This chain's CDR3 is CASSRGHISGANVLTF. This chain links TRBV3-1 with TRBJ2-6; TCRdb outputs TRBD1, but without DNA this stays unchecked. Germline V lookup: CDR1 LGHDT, CDR2 YNNKEL (reference sequence). This CDR3 has 16 residues.

This chain joins TRBV5-4 and TRBJ2-2. The CDR3 has 13 residues. CDR1 is SGHNT, CDR2 YYREEE, per germline (reference sequence). CDR3 sequence reads: CASSRPLGGELFF.

The gene calls are TRBV7-3 and TRBJ2-5; lacking DNA, the TRBD1 call made by TCRdb goes unchecked. The CDR3 covers 14 residues. The germline V gene encodes CDR1 SGHTA and CDR2 FQGTGA. The CDR3 sequence is CASSPGQPPETQYF.

The chain couples TRBV18 to TRBJ2-3; lacking DNA, the TRBD2 call made by TCRdb goes unchecked. The CDR3 loop spans 16 amino acids. CDR1 and CDR2 (germline): KGHSH, LQKENI. CDR3 loop: CASSPSSGRSTDTQYF.